This T cell receptor (beta chain) comes out of a study of blood T cells in healthy people across ages. Study observations and caveats: In long-lived donors, naive CD4+ cell counts and diversity exceeded those of aged donors.

Primers used in a second PCR of roughly 7 to 12 cycles were a sample-barcoded 5' primer and a J-beta primer mix. The authors tagged each cDNA molecule using a template-switch adaptor with 12 random nucleotides. Per sample, CDR3-containing paired-end reads numbered at least 2.5 million. TCRdb redid the calling of the 5' RACE reads with MiXCR, one entry per CDR3 protein. The sample records about 1.5 million distinct CDR3 sequences, 35% to 45% being singletons. As concerns this clonotype: What it recognizes is unknown.

In germline, CDR1 is SGHTA, CDR2 FQGNSA. The V end lost 1 base, the J end lost 3 bases, and 13 bases lay between the germline ends. The CDR3 is made up of 15 amino acids. Material: blood. The chain carries TRBV7-2 and TRBJ2-7, with D perhaps assigned TRBD1 or TRBD2 (5 bases each). The receptor comes from a woman between 18 and 29 years old in good health. The CDR3 protein is CASSLVGGALYEQYF. DNA of the CDR3: TGTGCCAGCAGCTTAGTTGGGGGAGCGCTCTACGAGCAGTACTTC.